This TCR beta chain stems from a study of neurological immune-mediated disorders (dated by TCRdb to the late 2010s). About the investigation overall: Of the roughly 34 multiple sclerosis patients, about 31 had relapsing-remitting MS and 3 had secondary progressive MS. The study compared peripheral blood TCR-beta repertoires of HTLV-I-associated myelopathy (HAM/TSP) patients, multiple sclerosis patients and healthy controls using UMI-based sequencing. Alongside PBMC samples, the set of more than 80 TCR-beta libraries contained longitudinal samples, technical triplicates, and paired CD4+ and CD8+ T-cell subsets that had been sorted. The cohort was made up of about 68 subjects, consisting of some 14 HAM/TSP patients, roughly 35 multiple sclerosis patients and about 20 healthy controls. Broad study findings and their caveats: In a phylogenetic analysis, the repertoires of 18 out of 34 MS patients fell into a single cluster of related CDR3 sequences, pointing to a possible signature at the repertoire level. Across subjects, expanded clones never shared an identical CDR3 amino acid sequence, which suggests that the TCR-beta repertoires in every group were private. TCR clonal expansion was greatest in HAM/TSP patients and smallest in MS patients, who ranked below even healthy controls. No association of the MS cluster with clinical or MRI features was observed, and the need for larger cohorts was stated by the authors.

This clonotype was observed at least ten times. The antigen this receptor binds is unknown. No much larger clonotype is one base removed from it; base qualities were not supplied. For the unsorted PBMC libraries, 2 million PBMCs were stored in RNAlater at -80 degrees C until RNA extraction and were used to generate the libraries. Multiple sclerosis patients were enrolled in a US clinical protocol evaluating disease progression by magnetic resonance imaging. PBMCs were separated from peripheral blood using Ficoll-Hypaque density gradient centrifugation and then cryopreserved in liquid nitrogen. cDNA was synthesized by template-switch 5'RACE using a primer carrying a 10-nucleotide random unique molecular identifier by which each TCR transcript was tagged. Over 180 million TCR-beta sequences, covering 15-18 subjects, were produced in each sequencing run. The RNeasy kit was used to extract total RNA. The KAPA Real-time Library Amplification kit was used to amplify TCR-beta VDJ regions with primers targeting the TCR constant region and the 5'RACE anchor. Sample indexes and Illumina adaptors were added in a first PCR, after which library yield was increased in a second PCR. After Ampure bead purification, the TCR product of roughly 650 bp was size-selected on a 2% E-gel SizeSelection system. Before pooling, library quality was checked on a Bioanalyzer, concentration was measured with Qubit, and libraries were quantified with the Kapa Library Quantification kit. Paired-end 2 x 150 bp sequencing of the libraries was performed on an Illumina HiSeq 2500. To increase sequence diversity, roughly 24-32% phiX was spiked into each library pool. For the original study's pipeline: The UMI-based MiGEC pipeline processed quality-filtered reads and removed over 75% of raw TCR sequences during error correction. IMGT germline references were used for aligning VDJ genes, and each clonotype was defined as a unique CDR3 amino acid sequence together with its V-J genes. VDJtools evaluated clonal expansion, Shannon diversity and CDR3 relatedness (CalcPairwiseDistances, ClusterSamples); CLCbio workbench built phylogenetic trees. Using coefficient-of-variation modelling across technical triplicates, the study counted a clone as expanded if it had at least 8 unique UMIs. The public reads were reprocessed in TCRdb via fastp at Q25 and MiXCR, keeping in-frame beta chains. CDR3 protein duplicates are merged, each entry listing the most common genes and DNA. Here the V and J calls rest on TCRdb's processing, not on the authors' analysis. For this sample the table gives approximately 68,000 distinct CDR3 sequences, of which roughly 4.8% were detected only once. The ten top clones hold roughly 2.2% of the sample.

Ends trimmed: V by 1 base, J by 1 base; bases unmatched to a gene: 0. The CDR3 runs 14 residues from the cysteine to the phenylalanine. Only CDR3 DNA is held: 42 bases, read in frame from base 1. According to the germline V gene, CDR1 reads SGHRS and CDR2 reads YFSETQ. This clonotype was obtained from a woman in her seventies with multiple sclerosis. Rearrangement joined TRBV5-1 to TRBJ1-1; TRBD1 matches 8 bases in the middle. The sequencing input was PBMCs. The nucleotide sequence reads TGCGCCAGCAGCTTGCAGGGGGCGAACACTGAAGCTTTCTTT. Its product reads: CASSLQGANTEAFF.